This T cell receptor (beta chain) was obtained from a study of cytomegalovirus exposure and HLA in healthy donors. CDR3 size: 15 residues. The germline gives CDR1 SQVTM, CDR2 ANQGSEA. The ends were cut back, 7 bases at V and 2 bases at J, with 20 bases in the middle. Study-level points and caveats: Most of the CMV-associated TCR beta chains (in a later analysis) appeared to be HLA-restricted.

Primers for the PCR totalled 60 Vbeta and 13 Jbeta. Measured with immunoSEQ multiplex PCR; TCRdb has only the in-frame clones, and not every one. The sample includes 120,000 to 150,000 clones, almost 85% seen only once; the top ten take approximately 3.2%. A remark on this clone: Its target is unknown.

Sequencing was performed on PBMCs. The chain carries TRBV29-1 and TRBJ1-2; weak D call: TRBD1 (6 bases). This TCR was recovered from a young man in good health and CMV-seropositive. CDR3: CSGVDSRWWNYGYTF. CDR3 in DNA: TGCAGCGGCGTGGACAGTCGGTGGTGGAACTATGGCTACACCTTC. The full variable domain, in which reference TRBV29-1 and TRBJ1-2 provide the parts outside the CDR3, is SAVISQKPSRDICQRGTSLTIQCQVDSQVTMMFWYRQQPGQSLTLIATANQGSEATYESGFVIDKFPISRPNLTFSTLTVSNMSPEDSSIYLCSGVDSRWWNYGYTFGSGTRLTVV.